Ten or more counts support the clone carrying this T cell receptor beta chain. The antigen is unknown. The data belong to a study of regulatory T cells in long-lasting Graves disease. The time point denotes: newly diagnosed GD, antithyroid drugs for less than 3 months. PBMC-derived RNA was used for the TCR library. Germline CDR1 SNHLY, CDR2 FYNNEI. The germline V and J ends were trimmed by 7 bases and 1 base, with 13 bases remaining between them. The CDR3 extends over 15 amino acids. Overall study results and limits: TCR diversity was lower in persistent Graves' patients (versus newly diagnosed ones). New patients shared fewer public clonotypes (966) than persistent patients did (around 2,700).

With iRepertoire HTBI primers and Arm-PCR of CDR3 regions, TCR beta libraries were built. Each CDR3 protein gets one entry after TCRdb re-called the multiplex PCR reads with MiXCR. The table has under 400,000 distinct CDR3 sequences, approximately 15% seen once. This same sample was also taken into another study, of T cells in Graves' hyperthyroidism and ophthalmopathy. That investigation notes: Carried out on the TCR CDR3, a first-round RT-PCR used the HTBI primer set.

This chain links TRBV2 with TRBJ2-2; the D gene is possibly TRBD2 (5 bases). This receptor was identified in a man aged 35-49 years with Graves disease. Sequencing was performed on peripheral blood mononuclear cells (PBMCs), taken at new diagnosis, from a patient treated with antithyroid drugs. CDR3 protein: CASKVGSVNTGELFF. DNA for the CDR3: TGTGCCAGCAAGGTCGGTAGCGTGAACACCGGGGAGCTGTTTTTT.